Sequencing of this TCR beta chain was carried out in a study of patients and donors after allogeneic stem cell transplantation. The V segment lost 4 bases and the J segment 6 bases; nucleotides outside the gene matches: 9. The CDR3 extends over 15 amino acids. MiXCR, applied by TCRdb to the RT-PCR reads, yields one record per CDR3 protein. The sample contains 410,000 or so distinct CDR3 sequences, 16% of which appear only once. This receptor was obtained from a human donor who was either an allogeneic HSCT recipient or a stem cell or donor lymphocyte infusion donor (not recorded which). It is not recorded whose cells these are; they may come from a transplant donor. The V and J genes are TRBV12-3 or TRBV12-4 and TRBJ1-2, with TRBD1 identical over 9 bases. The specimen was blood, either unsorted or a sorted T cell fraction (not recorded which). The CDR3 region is CASSSRQGGGDGYTF. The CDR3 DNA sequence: TGTGCCAGCAGTTCGAGACAGGGGGGCGGGGATGGCTACACCTTC.